This T cell receptor beta chain comes out of a study of shared clonotypes between healthy human individuals. Whole-study context: A couple of women and three men aged 18 to 49 made up the donors. The plates for each donor numbered three CD4 naive, three CD4 memory, two CD8 naive and one CD8 memory.

Healthy HIV-negative adults with no recent acute infections or vaccinations were recruited as donors. The repertoire was sequenced with immunoSEQ multiplex PCR; TCRdb's copy has only in-frame clones and lacks some. The sample lists some 2,500,000 clones, about nine tenths seen once, with 0.37% in the top ten. This CDR3 spans 14 amino acids. CDR1 SNHLY and CDR2 FYNNEI come from the germline V gene. V shed 7 bases, J shed 4 bases, and the junction held 7 bases outside the gene matches. This rearrangement joins TRBV2 to TRBJ1-2, with TRBD1 matching over 9 bases. The receptor was isolated from a man between 18 and 29 years old in good health. Some clones in this sample may be carry-over from other donors' samples. Sequenced: naive CD4+ T cells from PBMCs. The subset: CD45RA+ positively selected. The CDR3 loop is CASTEQGARYGYTF. The DNA of the CDR3 is TGTGCCAGCACCGAACAGGGGGCCCGCTATGGCTACACCTTC. Using reference TRBV2 and TRBJ1-2 for the parts outside the CDR3, the full variable domain is EPEVTQTPSHQVTQMGQEVILRCVPISNHLYFYWYRQILGQKVEFLVSFYNNEISEKSEIFDDQFSVERPDGSNFTLKIRSTKLEDSAMYFCASTEQGARYGYTFGSGTRLTVV.